This TCR beta chain was captured in a study of blood T cell repertoires in COVID-19. The overall study: Specimens from acute and convalescent COVID-19 originated in the United States, Italy and Spain.

Germline-derived CDR1 and CDR2 are KGHDR and SFDVKD. V lost 3 bases to trimming and J lost 6 bases; unmatched junction nucleotides: 7. The CDR3 extends over 16 amino acids. TCRdb keeps only in-frame clones here, not all; method: immunoSEQ multiplex PCR. The sample has roughly 32,000 clones, 90% seen once; the top ten hold roughly 0.99%. The sequenced material came from peripheral blood. The chain couples TRBV24-1 to TRBJ1-5, with 10 bases identical to TRBD1. The receptor comes from a man between 65 and 80 years old with active or convalescent COVID-19. The CDR3 reads CATSDPGTGEGQPQHF. The DNA of the CDR3 is TGTGCCACCAGTGATCCCGGGACAGGGGAAGGTCAGCCCCAGCATTTT.